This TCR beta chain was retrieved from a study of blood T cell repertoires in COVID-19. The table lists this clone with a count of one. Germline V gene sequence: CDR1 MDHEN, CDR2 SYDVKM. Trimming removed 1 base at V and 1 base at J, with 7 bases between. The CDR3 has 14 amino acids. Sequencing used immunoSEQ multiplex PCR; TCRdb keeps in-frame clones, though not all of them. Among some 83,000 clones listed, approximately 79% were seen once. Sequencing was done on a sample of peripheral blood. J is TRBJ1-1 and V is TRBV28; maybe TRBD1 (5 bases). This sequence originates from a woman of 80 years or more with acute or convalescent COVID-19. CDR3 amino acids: CASSLSTGNTEAFF. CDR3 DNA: TGTGCCAGCAGTTTATCTACAGGGAACACTGAAGCTTTCTTT.